Sequencing of this T cell receptor beta chain was carried out in a study of response to subunit inactivated influenza vaccine. Study-wide findings and caveats: Authors suggested each seasonal flu vaccination may recruit only limited numbers of new T cells.

This clonotype was counted a few times. As yet, its antigen is unknown. TCRdb ran MiXCR on the RT-PCR reads and lists one entry per CDR3 protein. The data hold approximately 500,000 distinct CDR3 sequences, with less than 15% observed a single time. The TCR was taken from a man aged 45-65 years who received an inactivated influenza vaccine. The input for sequencing was PBMCs from blood, taken 11 to 12 days after vaccination.

The CDR3 nucleotides are TGTGCCAGCAGAAAAGACAGGGGCAGCTCTGGGGCCAACGTCCTGACTTTC. Translated, it gives CASRKDRGSSGANVLTF. The chain is built from TRBV7-8 and TRBJ2-6; 8 bases fit TRBD1. J gave up 0 bases and V 6 bases, and 7 bases lay outside the gene matches. Germline V gives CDR1 SGHVS, CDR2 FQNEAQ. The CDR3 totals 17 residues.